Shown below are 27 T cell receptor beta chains from a single sample sequenced in a study of cytomegalovirus exposure and HLA in healthy donors. Primers for the PCR totalled 60 Vbeta and 13 Jbeta. The protocol was immunoSEQ multiplex PCR, while the TCRdb copy is restricted to in-frame clones and leaves out a portion. Its clone listing holds about 100,000 clones. Sequenced input: PBMCs. The origin of the receptors is a man in his fifties in good health and CMV-seronegative.

The CDR3 sequence is CASRDRQEFDEQYF. The DNA of the CDR3 is TGCGCCAGCAGAGACAGACAGGAATTCGACGAGCAGTACTTC. The rearrangement uses TRBV5-1 and TRBJ2-7, with D possibly matching TRBD1 (6 bases). The CDR3 runs 14 residues. Between the trimmed V and J ends, which lost 5 bases and 5 bases, there was a span of 17 bases. The germline V gene encodes CDR1 SGHRS and CDR2 YFSETQ.

The chain is built from TRBV6-5 and TRBJ2-7; D is ambiguous. The ends were cut back, 4 bases at V and 2 bases at J, with 12 bases in the middle. The CDR3 runs 14 residues. Looked up from germline, CDR1 is MNHEY and CDR2 is SVGAGI. The CDR3 region is CASSFRTDPYEQYF. CDR3 DNA sequence: TGTGCCAGCAGTTTCCGCACAGATCCCTACGAGCAGTACTTC.

The genes are TRBV9 and TRBJ2-3; a weak D match, TRBD1 (6 bases). CDR1 and CDR2 (germline): SGDLS, YYNGEE. V was cut by 0 bases and J by 6 bases, with 14 bases left in between. CDR3 length: 15 amino acids. The CDR3 sequence is CASSVATLQGDTQYF. For the CDR3, the DNA is TGTGCCAGCAGCGTAGCTACGCTTCAGGGGGATACGCAGTATTTT.

V and J are TRBV7-9 and TRBJ1-2, with no clear D. Looked up from germline, CDR1 is SEHNR and CDR2 is FQNEAQ (reference sequence). The CDR3 sequence is 14 residues long. V lost 5 bases, J lost 4 bases, and 14 bases lay in between. CDR3 in DNA: TGTGCCAGCAGCCCAAGACAAGGCCCCTATGGCTACACCTTC. Protein: CASSPRQGPYGYTF. Full variable domain (outside the CDR3, taken from reference TRBV7-9 and TRBJ1-2): DTGVSQNPRHKITKRGQNVTFRCDPISEHNRLYWYRQTLGQGPEFLTYFQNEAQLEKSRLLSDRFSAERPKGSFSTLEIQRTEQGDSAMYLCASSPRQGPYGYTFGSGTRLTVV.

The CDR3 here is CSDRGSGVGYTF. The CDR3 DNA sequence: TGCAGCGACAGGGGGTCAGGGGTTGGCTACACCTTC. This rearrangement joins TRBV29-1 to TRBJ1-2, with 8 nucleotides matching TRBD1. From germline, CDR1 is SQVTM and CDR2 ANQGSEA. The CDR3 has 12 residues. V shed 7 bases and J 7 bases; nucleotides not matched to a gene: 8.

CDR3: CASSPSEGRSYNEQFF. CDR3 sequence (DNA): TGTGCCAGCAGCCCCTCGGAGGGACGCTCCTACAATGAGCAGTTCTTC. This chain uses TRBV7-9 with TRBJ2-1, with D maybe TRBD2 (6 bases). The CDR3 contains 16 residues. Germline lookup yields CDR1 SEHNR and CDR2 FQNEAQ (reference sequence). Trimming left V 5 bases short and J 0 bases short, with 14 bases between. The full variable domain, completed using reference TRBV7-9 and TRBJ2-1, is DTGVSQNPRHKITKRGQNVTFRCDPISEHNRLYWYRQTLGQGPEFLTYFQNEAQLEKSRLLSDRFSAERPKGSFSTLEIQRTEQGDSAMYLCASSPSEGRSYNEQFFGPGTRLTVL.

The V gene is TRBV19, the J gene TRBJ1-1; tentatively, D is TRBD1 (5 bases). This CDR3 has 14 amino acids. The ends were cut back, 7 bases at V and 4 bases at J, with 16 bases in the middle. Germline values: CDR1 LNHDA, CDR2 SQIVND (reference sequence). In DNA form, the CDR3 reads TGTGCCAGTACTCCCCTCGGGGGATCCACTGAAGCTTTCTTT. Protein: CASTPLGGSTEAFF.

The chain carries TRBV7-2 and TRBJ2-7; TRBD1 matches at 10 bases. The germline V gene encodes CDR1 SGHTA and CDR2 FQGNSA. The junction had 5 bases not matched to a gene; V was cut back by 6 bases and J by 3 bases. The CDR3 covers 14 residues. CDR3: CASRPGQGNYEQYF. In DNA form, the CDR3 reads TGTGCCAGCAGACCGGGACAGGGGAACTACGAGCAGTACTTC. The full variable domain, in which reference TRBV7-2 and TRBJ2-7 provide the parts outside the CDR3, is GAGVSQSPSNKVTEKGKDVELRCDPISGHTALYWYRQSLGQGLEFLIYFQGNSAPDKSGLPSDRFSAERTGGSVSTLTIQRTQQEDSAVYLCASRPGQGNYEQYFGPGTRLTVT.

The chain employs TRBV7-2 and TRBJ2-5; D might be TRBD2 (6 bases). CDR1 and CDR2 (germline): SGHTA, FQGNSA. V lost 6 bases to trimming and J lost 4 bases, with 15 bases between them. CDR3 size: 14 residues. The CDR3 region is CASSFRGTGETQYF. The CDR3 nucleotides read TGTGCCAGCAGTTTCCGGGGGACGGGAGAGACCCAGTACTTC.

This chain joins TRBV29-1 and TRBJ2-5, with 11 bases that match TRBD2. The CDR3 has 19 amino acids. After removal of 7 bases from V and 2 bases from J, the junction contained 21 bases not matched to a gene. Germline values: CDR1 SQVTM, CDR2 ANQGSEA. The CDR3 protein is CSAVRTGLAGRYSQETQYF. CDR3 nucleotide sequence: TGCAGCGCTGTCCGGACCGGACTAGCGGGCCGTTATTCACAAGAGACCCAGTACTTC.

The V call is TRBV15, the J call TRBJ2-1; D call uncertain. CDR3 length equals 14 residues. CDR1 and CDR2 from the germline V gene are LNHNV and YYDKDF (reference sequence). The ends were cut back, 5 bases at V and 8 bases at J, with 16 bases in the middle. CDR3 nucleotide sequence: TGTGCCACCAGCGCCCTTTGGGCTGCCGATGAGCAGTTCTTC. Its translation is CATSALWAADEQFF. Complete variable domain (other parts from reference TRBV15 and TRBJ2-1): DAMVIQNPRYQVTQFGKPVTLSCSQTLNHNVMYWYQQKSSQAPKLLFHYYDKDFNNEADTPDNFQSRRPNTSFCFLDIRSPGLGDTAMYLCATSALWAADEQFFGPGTRLTVL.

The chain joins TRBV6-5 to TRBJ2-2; D is uncertain. Germline V gene sequence: CDR1 MNHEY, CDR2 SVGAGI. The ends were cut back, 2 bases at V and 0 bases at J, with 4 bases in the middle. The CDR3 has 14 residues. CDR3 in amino acids: CASSYGPNTGELFF. In DNA form, the CDR3 reads TGTGCCAGCAGTTACGGGCCGAACACCGGGGAGCTGTTTTTT.

The rearrangement links TRBV7-2 to TRBJ2-7, with 10 positions matching TRBD2. Germline trimming cut 3 bases from V and 0 bases from J; bases unmatched to any gene: 2. The length of the CDR3 is 15 residues. Germline CDR1 SGHTA, CDR2 FQGNSA. CDR3 residues: CASSLSSGGSYEQYF. CDR3 nucleotide sequence: TGTGCCAGCAGCTTGTCTAGCGGGGGCTCCTACGAGCAGTACTTC.

The chain employs TRBV15 and TRBJ2-7; 8 nucleotides agree with TRBD1. The CDR3 covers 14 residues. Looked up from germline, CDR1 is LNHNV and CDR2 is YYDKDF (reference sequence). V shed 3 bases and J 0 bases; nucleotides not matched to a gene: 1. The CDR3, as DNA: TGTGCCACCAGCAGGACAGGGGCCTCCTACGAGCAGTACTTC. This sequence encodes CATSRTGASYEQYF.

The chain combines TRBV19 with TRBJ1-2, with 8 bases fitting TRBD1. The CDR3 totals 14 residues. Germline loops: CDR1 LNHDA, CDR2 SQIVND (reference sequence). After removal of 3 bases from V and 5 bases from J, the junction contained 5 bases not matched to a gene. CDR3 DNA sequence: TGTGCCAGTAGTATCGGGACAGGACCTTATGGCTACACCTTC. Protein product: CASSIGTGPYGYTF.

This rearrangement joins TRBV5-6 to TRBJ1-1, with unresolved D. The CDR3 loop spans 14 amino acids. V was trimmed by 4 bases and J by 4 bases, leaving 14 bases between them. Germline values: CDR1 SGHDT, CDR2 YYEEEE. In nucleotides, the CDR3 is TGTGCCAGCAGCCCGCTGTTCCGAGGCACTGAAGCTTTCTTT. Protein sequence: CASSPLFRGTEAFF.

The chain has TRBV18 and TRBJ1-1, with 7 bases fitting TRBD1. Germline V gene lookup returns CDR1 KGHSH and CDR2 LQKENI. This CDR3 region has 13 residues. J lost 5 bases, V lost 6 bases, and 6 bases had no gene match. The CDR3, as DNA: TGTGCCAGCTCGTCGACAGGGAAAACTGAAGCTTTCTTT. This translates into CASSSTGKTEAFF.

The gene calls are TRBV5-4 and TRBJ2-1, with TRBD1 identical over 9 bases. The germline CDR1 and CDR2 sequences are SGHNT and YYREEE (reference sequence). V was clipped by 4 bases and J by 7 bases; unmatched bases: 9. The CDR3 has 15 amino acids. CDR3 sequence: CASSVRDRVTNEQFF. The CDR3 DNA is TGTGCCAGCAGCGTCCGGGACAGGGTGACAAATGAGCAGTTCTTC.

The chain has TRBV5-6 and TRBJ2-5; possible D gene TRBD2, 5 bases. Trimming pared 1 base from V and 3 bases from J, leaving 16 bases between. The CDR3 contains 16 residues. Looked up from germline, CDR1 is SGHDT and CDR2 is YYEEEE. CDR3 coding DNA: TGTGCCAGCAGCTTGTCGGGGTACGGTGGGGAAGAGACCCAGTACTTC. This sequence encodes CASSLSGYGGEETQYF.

DNA of the CDR3: TGTGCCAGCAGGTTTCCGGGACAGGGAAACACTGAAGCTTTCTTT. This encodes CASRFPGQGNTEAFF. J is TRBJ1-1 and V is TRBV11-2, with 9 bases identical to TRBD1. This CDR3 spans 15 amino acids. With 6 bases clipped from V and 2 bases from J, the junction kept 7 bases outside the gene matches. The V gene's germline CDR1 is SGHAT and CDR2 FQNNGV.

This chain connects TRBV7-9 to TRBJ1-2; 7 bases line up with TRBD1. Germline trimming cut 1 base from V and 3 bases from J; bases unmatched to any gene: 5. Germline loops: CDR1 SEHNR, CDR2 FQNEAQ (reference sequence). CDR3 size: 15 residues. In DNA, the CDR3 is TGTGCCAGCAGCTTAGGACAGGGTCGAGACTATGGCTACACCTTC. Translating gives CASSLGQGRDYGYTF. Full variable domain (outside the CDR3, taken from reference TRBV7-9 and TRBJ1-2): DTGVSQNPRHKITKRGQNVTFRCDPISEHNRLYWYRQTLGQGPEFLTYFQNEAQLEKSRLLSDRFSAERPKGSFSTLEIQRTEQGDSAMYLCASSLGQGRDYGYTFGSGTRLTVV.

V usage is TRBV27 and J usage is TRBJ2-5, with 9 bases lining up with TRBD2. The CDR3 has 17 amino acids. The V gene's germline CDR1 is MNHEY and CDR2 SMNVEV (reference sequence). The V segment lost 6 bases and the J segment 4 bases; nucleotides outside the gene matches: 15. This chain's CDR3 is CASRLVGRGGIGETQYF. The CDR3 DNA reads TGTGCCAGCAGGTTGGTTGGGCGGGGGGGCATCGGAGAGACCCAGTACTTC.

The chain is built from TRBV18 and TRBJ2-5; D is ambiguous. CDR1 and CDR2 from the germline V gene are KGHSH and LQKENI. The CDR3 is 13 amino acids. The V end lost 0 bases, the J end lost 4 bases, and 6 bases lay between the germline ends. The CDR3 bases are TGTGCCAGCTCACCACCGAGCACAGAGACCCAGTACTTC. Translation gives CASSPPSTETQYF.

V and J are TRBV19 and TRBJ1-2; no clear D. Trimming took 1 base from V and 4 from J, leaving 19 bases between them. Germline V gene sequence: CDR1 LNHDA, CDR2 SQIVND (reference sequence). The CDR3 length is 17 residues. CDR3 amino acids: CASSIGQVIGSSYGYTF. CDR3 coding DNA: TGTGCCAGTAGTATAGGGCAGGTGATCGGATCAAGCTATGGCTACACCTTC.

This chain connects TRBV29-1 to TRBJ2-1; 11 nucleotides match TRBD2. The CDR3 has 15 amino acids. J lost 9 bases, V lost 3 bases, and 10 bases had no gene match. The V gene's germline CDR1 is SQVTM and CDR2 ANQGSEA. The CDR3 DNA is TGCAGCGTTGACCCATCCACTAGCGGGAGAGGTGAGCAGTTCTTC. This sequence encodes CSVDPSTSGRGEQFF.

V usage is TRBV2 and J usage is TRBJ2-7; the D gene is possibly TRBD1 (5 bases). CDR3 length equals 12 residues. The V gene lost 7 bases and the J gene lost 2 bases, with 9 bases spanning the gap. Germline V gene data show CDR1 as SNHLY and CDR2 as FYNNEI. CDR3 nucleotides: TGTGCCAGCAACCAGGGCACCTACGAGCAGTACTTC. Translating it yields CASNQGTYEQYF.

The chain combines TRBV5-6 with TRBJ1-2; D unresolved. The germline V and J ends were trimmed by 3 bases and 6 bases, with 21 bases remaining between them. The CDR3 has 16 amino acids. From germline, CDR1 is SGHDT and CDR2 YYEEEE. CDR3 sequence (DNA): TGTGCCAGCAGCTCGGGCCGGGAAGCCGAGGGCGATGGCTACACCTTC. Amino acids: CASSSGREAEGDGYTF. The full variable domain, its missing parts supplied by reference TRBV5-6 and TRBJ1-2, is DAGVTQSPTHLIKTRGQQVTLRCSPKSGHDTVSWYQQALGQGPQFIFQYYEEEERQRGNFPDRFSGHQFPNYSSELNVNALLLGDSALYLCASSSGREAEGDGYTFGSGTRLTVV.